This note documents a single T cell receptor (beta chain) sequence. The data originate from a study of cytomegalovirus exposure and HLA in healthy donors. Sequencing used immunoSEQ multiplex PCR; TCRdb keeps in-frame clones, though not all of them. The top ten hold 1% to 1.5% of the sample, which has under 250,000 clones, approximately 78% seen once. V gave up 10 bases and J gave up 7 bases, with 23 bases separating them. The CDR3 extends over 15 amino acids. Germline V gene lookup returns CDR1 MNHGY and CDR2 SAAAGT. This sequence originates from a woman aged 30 to 39 in good health and CMV-seronegative. V is TRBV6-8 and J is TRBJ1-3, with D possibly matching TRBD1 (5 bases). The specimen was PBMCs. Written as DNA, the CDR3 is TGTGCCATCCCCACAGGATACCGAGTTGGGAACACCATATATTTT. Residues: CAIPTGYRVGNTIYF.